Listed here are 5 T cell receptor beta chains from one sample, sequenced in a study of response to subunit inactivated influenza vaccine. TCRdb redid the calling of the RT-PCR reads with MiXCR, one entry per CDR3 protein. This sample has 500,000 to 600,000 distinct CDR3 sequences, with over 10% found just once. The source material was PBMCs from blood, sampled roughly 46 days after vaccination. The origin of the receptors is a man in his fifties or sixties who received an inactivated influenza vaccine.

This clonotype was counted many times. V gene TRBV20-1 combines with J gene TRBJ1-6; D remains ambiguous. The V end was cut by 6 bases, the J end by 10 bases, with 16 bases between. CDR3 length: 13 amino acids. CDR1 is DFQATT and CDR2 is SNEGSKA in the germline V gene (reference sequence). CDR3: CSAYRDEVSPLHF. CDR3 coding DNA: TGCAGTGCGTACCGGGATGAGGTGTCACCCCTCCACTTT.

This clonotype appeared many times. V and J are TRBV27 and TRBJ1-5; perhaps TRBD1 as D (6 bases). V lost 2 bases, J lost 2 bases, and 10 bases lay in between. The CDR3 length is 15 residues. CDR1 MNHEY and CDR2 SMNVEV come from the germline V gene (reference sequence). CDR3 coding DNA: TGTGCCAGCAGTTTAGTGGGGGCGGGCAATCAGCCCCAGCATTTT. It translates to CASSLVGAGNQPQHF.

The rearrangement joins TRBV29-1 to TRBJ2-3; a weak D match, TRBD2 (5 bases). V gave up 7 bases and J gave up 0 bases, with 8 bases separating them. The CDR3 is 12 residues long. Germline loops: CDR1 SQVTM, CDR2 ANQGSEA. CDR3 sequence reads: CSARDSTDTQYF. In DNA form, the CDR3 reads TGCAGCGCACGGGATAGCACAGATACGCAGTATTTT.

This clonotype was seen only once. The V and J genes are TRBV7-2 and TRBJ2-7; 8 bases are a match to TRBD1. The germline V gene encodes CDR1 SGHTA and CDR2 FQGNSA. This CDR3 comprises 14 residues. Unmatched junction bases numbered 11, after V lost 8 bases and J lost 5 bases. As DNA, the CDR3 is TGTGCCAGCTCCCTCCCGGACAGGGAGGACGAGCAGTACTTC. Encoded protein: CASSLPDREDEQYF.

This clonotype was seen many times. The CDR3 DNA follows: TGTGCCAGCAGCTTCAGACAGGGAACGAACACTGAAGCTTTCTTT. Translating gives CASSFRQGTNTEAFF. V and J are TRBV12-3 or TRBV12-4 and TRBJ1-1; 7 bases agree with TRBD1. The CDR3 runs 15 residues. Germline trimming cut 6 bases from V and 1 base from J; bases unmatched to any gene: 8.